This T cell receptor beta chain was retrieved from a study of T cells in women clearing cervical HPV infection. Sequenced by immunoSEQ multiplex PCR; TCRdb stores in-frame clones only, minus some. The table lists tens of thousands of clones. On this clone itself: The CDR3 goes on 3 residues after the read ends, and that part is filled in from the germline J gene.

There are 16 residues in the CDR3. Germline V gene lookup returns CDR1 SGHVS and CDR2 FNYEAQ. Unmatched junction bases numbered 6, after V lost 3 bases and J lost 6 bases. The clonotype was recovered from a woman between 18 and 70 years old with a cervical HPV16 infection that either progressed to CIN3+ or cleared (not recorded which). Sequenced sample: blood buffy coat. The chain carries TRBV7-6 and TRBJ2-2, with 11 bases aligning to TRBD2. The CDR3 spells CASSFSGGAIAGELFF. CDR3 bases read: TGTGCCAGCAGCTTTAGCGGGGGGGCAATCGCCGGGGAG.